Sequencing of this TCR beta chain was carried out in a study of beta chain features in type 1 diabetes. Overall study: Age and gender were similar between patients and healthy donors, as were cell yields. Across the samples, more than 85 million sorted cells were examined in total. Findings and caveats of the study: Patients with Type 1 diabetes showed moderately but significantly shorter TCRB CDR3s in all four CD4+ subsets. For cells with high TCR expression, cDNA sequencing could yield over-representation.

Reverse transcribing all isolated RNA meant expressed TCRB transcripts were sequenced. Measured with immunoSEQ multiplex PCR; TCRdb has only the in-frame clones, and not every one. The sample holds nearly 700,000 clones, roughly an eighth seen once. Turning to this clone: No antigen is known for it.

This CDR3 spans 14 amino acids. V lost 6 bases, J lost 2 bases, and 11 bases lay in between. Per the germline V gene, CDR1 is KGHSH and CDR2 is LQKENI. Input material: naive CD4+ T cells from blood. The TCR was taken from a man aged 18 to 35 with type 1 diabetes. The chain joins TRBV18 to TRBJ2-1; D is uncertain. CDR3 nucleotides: TGTGCCAGCTCTCCTCAGGAAACCTACAATGAGCAGTTCTTC. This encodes CASSPQETYNEQFF.